Listed here is a single T cell receptor (beta chain). This specimen belongs to a study of blood T cell repertoires in COVID-19. TCRdb's table, derived via immunoSEQ multiplex PCR, lists solely in-frame clones and lacks some. The table has 200,000 to 300,000 clones, about 82% seen once; the top ten hold 4.5% to 5.5%. This clonotype originated in a man aged 50 to 59 with COVID-19, enrolled during active disease. The sample consisted of peripheral blood.

CDR3 protein: CASSLAGTTYYNEQFF. The DNA of the CDR3 is TGCGCCAGCAGCTTGGCAGGGACAACCTACTACAATGAGCAGTTCTTC. The chain is built from TRBV5-1 and TRBJ2-1, with D perhaps TRBD1 (6 bases). The germline CDR1 and CDR2 sequences are SGHRS and YFSETQ. The CDR3 spans 16 residues. V lost 0 bases to trimming and J lost 3 bases, with 13 bases between them.